This is a list of T cell receptor beta chains from one sample in a study of cytomegalovirus exposure and HLA in healthy donors. Produced via immunoSEQ multiplex PCR; TCRdb's table is partial and in-frame only. The sample gives about 150,000 clones, 75% of which show up once; over 6% is in the top ten. The source material was PBMCs. The source is a man aged 25 to 40 in good health and CMV-seronegative. The CDR3 runs from the conserved cysteine through the conserved F or W. Each record gives: V gene, clone size, D gene, J gene, CDR3 DNA, CDR3 protein. The D gene is left open where the match is weak. Clone size appears in some rows only: once, few, many, or a class for an expanded clone.

>TRBV7-9|NA|NA|TRBJ2-1
TGTGCCAGCAGCTTAGCGAAAGATCTACAGTTCTTC
CASSLAKDLQFF
>TRBV6-6|NA|NA|TRBJ2-1
TGTGCCAGCAGTTACGGCGGAGGGGCCCACAATGAGCAGTTCTTC
CASSYGGGAHNEQFF
>TRBV14|NA|NA|TRBJ1-6
TGTGCCAGCAGCCCGAGGACAGAAATTAATTCACCCCTCCACTTT
CASSPRTEINSPLHF
>TRBV6-5|NA|TRBD2|TRBJ2-1
TGTGCCAGCAGTTACACGGGAGGATCATACAATGAGCAGTTCTTC
CASSYTGGSYNEQFF
>TRBV6-1|few|NA|TRBJ2-2
TGTGCCAGCAGCCATACTAGTAACCCCGGGGAGCTGTTTTTT
CASSHTSNPGELFF
>TRBV11-2|few|NA|TRBJ1-6
TGTGCCAGCAGCTTGGAGGGTAGAAATTCACCCCTCCACTTT
CASSLEGRNSPLHF
>TRBV11-3|NA|TRBD2|TRBJ2-1
TGTGCCAGCAGCCCCAGTTGGGAGACTAGCGGGACCGATGAGCAGTTCTTC
CASSPSWETSGTDEQFF
>TRBV7-2|NA|NA|TRBJ2-2
TGTGCCAGCAGCGGACTCCTTAACACCGGGGAGCTGTTTTTT
CASSGLLNTGELFF
>TRBV27|NA|TRBD1|TRBJ2-7
TGTGCCAGCAGTTCTCTAGACAGGGGATACGAGCAGTACTTC
CASSSLDRGYEQYF
>TRBV6-1|few|TRBD1|TRBJ2-7
TGTGCCAGCAGCCAGGGACCCAGGGGGTACGAGCAGTACTTC
CASSQGPRGYEQYF
>TRBV18|NA|NA|TRBJ2-2
TGTGCCAGCTCACCGAACCAAGGACTAGGGGAGCTGTTTTTT
CASSPNQGLGELFF
>TRBV2|NA|NA|TRBJ1-5
TGTGCCAGCCACGGTGCGGCAGCCAGCAATCAGCCCCAGCATTTT
CASHGAAASNQPQHF
>TRBV28|NA|NA|TRBJ1-1
TGTGCCAGCAGTCCCCTAAGGGGACTGACGAACACTGAAGCTTTCTTT
CASSPLRGLTNTEAFF
>TRBV5-5|NA|TRBD2|TRBJ2-3
TGTGCCAGCAGCCGGACTAGCGGGGTGGTAGATACGCAGTATTTT
CASSRTSGVVDTQYF
>TRBV18|NA|TRBD1|TRBJ2-7
TGTGCCAGCTCACCAAGGACAGGAAACTCCTACGAGCAGTACTTC
CASSPRTGNSYEQYF
>TRBV4-1|NA|NA|TRBJ1-4
TGCGCCAGCAGCCAAGATCAGGTCAGGGTTAATGAAAAACTGTTTTTT
CASSQDQVRVNEKLFF
>TRBV9|NA|NA|TRBJ1-1
TGTGCCAGCAGCGTAGAGGCAGGGAACACTGAAGCTTTCTTT
CASSVEAGNTEAFF
>TRBV18|NA|NA|TRBJ2-7
TGTGCCAGCTCAGTACAGGGTGGGAGCGAGCAGTACTTC
CASSVQGGSEQYF
>TRBV7-9|NA|TRBD1|TRBJ1-2
TGTGCCAGCAGCTCACGGGGGACAGCCAGCTATGGCTACACCTTC
CASSSRGTASYGYTF
>TRBV10-2|few|NA|TRBJ1-5
TGCGCCAGCAGTGAGGCCGAGGGCAATCAGCCCCAGCATTTT
CASSEAEGNQPQHF
>TRBV7-2|few|NA|TRBJ1-6
TGTGCCAGCAGCTTACGCGCCGATTCACCCCTCCACTTT
CASSLRADSPLHF
>TRBV7-2|few|TRBD2|TRBJ2-5
TGTGCCAGCAGCTTAGATCTTAGCGGGGAGACCCAGTACTTC
CASSLDLSGETQYF
>TRBV7-9|NA|NA|TRBJ2-2
TGTGCCAGCAGCTTGACAGAGAACACCGGGGAGCTGTTTTTT
CASSLTENTGELFF
>TRBV6-1|NA|NA|TRBJ1-4
TGTGCCAGCAGCGACCTGGGGGGAACTAATGAAAAACTGTTTTTT
CASSDLGGTNEKLFF
>TRBV5-1|few|TRBD1|TRBJ2-7
TGCGCCAGCAGCTCTGGACAGGGTTTGAAAGAGCAGTACTTC
CASSSGQGLKEQYF
>TRBV27|once|TRBD1|TRBJ1-2
TGTGCCAGCAGCCCACGGCCGGGACAGAGCTATGGCTACACCTTC
CASSPRPGQSYGYTF
>TRBV5-4|NA|TRBD2|TRBJ2-3
TGTGCCAGCAGCTTGCCCGGGGGGGACTATGGGGATACGCAGTATTTT
CASSLPGGDYGDTQYF
>TRBV6-5|NA|TRBD1|TRBJ2-5
TGTGCCAGCAGTTATGGACAGGGTCAAGAGACCCAGTACTTC
CASSYGQGQETQYF
>TRBV11-2|NA|TRBD1|TRBJ2-2
TGTGCCAGCAGTCGGGACAGTTTGGCCGGGGAGCTGTTTTTT
CASSRDSLAGELFF
>TRBV7-2|once|NA|TRBJ2-7
TGTGCCAGCAGCTCGGGAGTGGGGCTCCTCGACGAGCAGTACTTC
CASSSGVGLLDEQYF
>TRBV20-1|NA|TRBD2|TRBJ2-1
TGCAGGCTTAGCGGGGACAATGAGCAGTTCTTC
CRLSGDNEQFF
>TRBV14|NA|TRBD1|TRBJ1-1
TGTGCCAGCAGCCAATTGACAGGGTTCTGGGACACTGAAGCTTTCTTT
CASSQLTGFWDTEAFF
>TRBV9|NA|TRBD1|TRBJ1-5
TGTGCCAGCAGCGCCTCGACAGGGGACGGATATCAGCCCCAGCATTTT
CASSASTGDGYQPQHF
>TRBV2|few|NA|TRBJ1-2
TGTGCCAGCAGTGAAGTAAGACAGGCGGGCTATGGCTACACCTTC
CASSEVRQAGYGYTF
>TRBV28|once|NA|TRBJ2-1
TGTGCCAGCAGTCCCACTCTAGGCGATGAGCAGTTCTTC
CASSPTLGDEQFF
>TRBV25-1|few|TRBD1|TRBJ1-1
TGTGCCAGCATCCCACAGGGGGCAGGCGGAGCTTTCTTT
CASIPQGAGGAFF
>TRBV11-2|NA|NA|TRBJ1-6
TGTGCCAGCAGCTCCATTGAGGGATCACCCCTCCACTTT
CASSSIEGSPLHF
>TRBV4-2|few|NA|TRBJ2-7
TGTGCCAGCAGCCAAGTAGCGGCGGGCCCTTCCGAGCAGTACTTC
CASSQVAAGPSEQYF
>TRBV6-5|few|NA|TRBJ1-2
TGTGCCAGCAGTGGGTTTGGAGACTATGGCTACACCTTC
CASSGFGDYGYTF
>TRBV10-3|NA|NA|TRBJ2-2
TGTGCCATCAGTCCCGGGGACATCCTAGGAACCGGGGAGCTGTTTTTT
CAISPGDILGTGELFF
>TRBV19|NA|NA|TRBJ1-2
TGTGCCACCGGCCCTGGGAGATCCCCCTATGGCTACACCTTC
CATGPGRSPYGYTF
>TRBV11-2|NA|NA|TRBJ2-2
TGTGCCAGCAGCTTAGATCAACTCTCAAGCGTGGACACCGGGGAGCTGTTTTTT
CASSLDQLSSVDTGELFF
>TRBV11-2|NA|TRBD2|TRBJ2-7
TGTGCCAGCAGCTTAGATTTTGCTAGCGGGTTCTTC
CASSLDFASGFF
>TRBV2|few|TRBD1|TRBJ1-5
TGTGCCAGCATGGGACAGGGTCGTCAGCCCCAGCATTTT
CASMGQGRQPQHF
>TRBV28|NA|TRBD1|TRBJ2-7
TGTGCCAGCAGGGGGCTGGACAGGGCCCACGAGCAGTACTTC
CASRGLDRAHEQYF
>TRBV29-1|NA|NA|TRBJ1-1
TGCAGCGTTGAATTGACCCAGGGTGGCACTGAAGCTTTCTTT
CSVELTQGGTEAFF